One and the same sample provided the 24 T cell receptor beta chains below, sequenced in a study of technical replicates of blood from a handful of donors (dated by TCRdb to between 2016 and 2019). Receptor libraries were prepared by the immunoSEQ multiplex PCR assay. Imported from immuneACCESS, the table was reduced by TCRdb to in-frame sequences with V and J called. These copies leave out some clones; in studies compared against another copy, an unresolved V gene accounts for under half, and the cause of the remainder is not known. The sample table contains 55,000 to 75,000 clones; only one count was recorded for 93% of them. 4.2% of the sample lies in the top ten. Specimen: PBMCs. These receptors were obtained from a human donor in good health. Some clones in this sample may be carry-over from other donors' samples.

The chain carries TRBV7-9 and TRBJ2-7; 9 nucleotides agree with TRBD1. This CDR3 region has 13 residues. V shed 5 bases, J shed 4 bases, and the junction held 3 bases outside the gene matches. The germline gives CDR1 SEHNR, CDR2 FQNEAQ (reference sequence). This CDR3 reads CASSPDRGYEQYF. In DNA, the CDR3 is TGTGCCAGCAGCCCGGACAGGGGATACGAGCAGTACTTC.

This rearrangement joins TRBV7-6 to TRBJ2-5, with 9 bases that match TRBD1. CDR3 length: 15 amino acids. Per the germline V gene, CDR1 is SGHVS and CDR2 is FNYEAQ. V was clipped by 5 bases and J by 5 bases; unmatched bases: 9. The CDR3, as DNA: TGTGCCAGCAGCAAAGGACAGGGGAGAAGGGAGACCCAGTACTTC. Its translation is CASSKGQGRRETQYF. Filled out from reference TRBV7-6 and TRBJ2-5, the complete variable domain reads GAGVSQSPRYKVTKRGQDVALRCDPISGHVSLYWYRQALGQGPEFLTYFNYEAQQDKSGLPNDRFSAERPEGSISTLTIQRTEQRDSAMYRCASSKGQGRRETQYFGPGTRLLVL.

V is TRBV14 and J is TRBJ1-2; maybe TRBD1 (5 bases). The CDR3 is made up of 14 amino acids. V lost 1 base and J 4 bases, leaving 10 bases between the germline ends. Germline V CDR1 and CDR2: SGHDN, FVKESK. The CDR3, as DNA: TGTGCCAGCAGCCAAGCGGGGGATGCCTATGGCTACACCTTC. This sequence encodes CASSQAGDAYGYTF.

This clone was counted a single time. The gene calls are TRBV7-9 and TRBJ1-2; 10 bases agree with TRBD1. The V gene end was trimmed by 1 base and the J gene end by 3 bases; junction bases not matched to a gene: 2. Germline-derived CDR1 and CDR2 are SEHNR and FQNEAQ (reference sequence). There are 15 residues in the CDR3. The chain's CDR3 is CASSLGDRGYYGYTF. The CDR3 DNA reads TGTGCCAGCAGCTTAGGGGACAGGGGATACTATGGCTACACCTTC. Full variable domain (outside the CDR3, taken from reference TRBV7-9 and TRBJ1-2): DTGVSQNPRHKITKRGQNVTFRCDPISEHNRLYWYRQTLGQGPEFLTYFQNEAQLEKSRLLSDRFSAERPKGSFSTLEIQRTEQGDSAMYLCASSLGDRGYYGYTFGSGTRLTVV.

V usage is TRBV4-3 and J usage is TRBJ1-6; 7 bases match TRBD1. The V and J ends lost 2 bases and 10 bases, in that order; junction bases with no gene match: 8. The CDR3 has 15 amino acids. The germline V gene encodes CDR1 LGHNA and CDR2 YSLEER. The CDR3, as DNA: TGCGCCAGCAGCCAACGACAGGGTGAATGGTCACCCCTCCACTTT. Its protein product is CASSQRQGEWSPLHF.

The chain has TRBV11-2 and TRBJ2-7; the match to TRBD1 covers 10 bases. Germline V gives CDR1 SGHAT, CDR2 FQNNGV. J gave up 4 bases and V 6 bases, and 3 bases lay outside the gene matches. The CDR3 has 13 amino acids. The DNA for the CDR3 is TGTGCCAGCAGTCCGGGACAGGGGTACGAGCAGTACTTC. Amino acids: CASSPGQGYEQYF.

This rearrangement joins TRBV30 to TRBJ2-7; tentatively, D is TRBD1 (6 bases). Per germline, CDR1 GTSNPN and CDR2 SVGIG (reference sequence). CDR3 length: 14 amino acids. The V and J ends lost 5 bases and 0 bases respectively, with 14 bases between them. CDR3 region: CAWDNRDISYEQYF. Written as DNA, the CDR3 is TGTGCCTGGGATAACCGGGACATCTCCTACGAGCAGTACTTC.

The rearrangement uses TRBV30 and TRBJ1-2; 12 nucleotides align to TRBD1. Germline assignment: CDR1 GTSNPN and CDR2 SVGIG (reference sequence). V gave up 3 bases and J gave up 5 bases; unmatched junction bases: 7. This CDR3 comprises 15 residues. The CDR3 nucleotides read TGTGCCTGGAGCAGGGGACAGGGGGCTGTATATGGCTACACCTTC. Amino acid sequence: CAWSRGQGAVYGYTF.

CDR3 bases: TGTGCCATCAGCTTTGAACTAGCGGGGAATGAGCAGTTCTTC. It encodes CAISFELAGNEQFF. This chain uses TRBV10-3 with TRBJ2-1; 10 nucleotides align to TRBD2. The V gene end was trimmed by 6 bases and the J gene end by 7 bases; junction bases not matched to a gene: 6. The germline gives CDR1 ENHRY, CDR2 SYGVKD. This CDR3 region has 14 residues.

The chain joins TRBV4-3 to TRBJ1-3; 7 bases are shared with TRBD1. The junction had 4 bases not matched to a gene; V was cut back by 0 bases and J by 2 bases. From germline, CDR1 is LGHNA and CDR2 YSLEER. The CDR3 contains 16 residues. The CDR3 sequence is CASSQDYQGAGNTIYF. The CDR3 DNA reads TGCGCCAGCAGCCAAGATTACCAGGGGGCTGGAAACACCATATATTTT.

The CDR3 bases are TGCGCCAGCAGCCAAGACTGGGCGGGTCCCTATGGCTACACCTTC. It codes for CASSQDWAGPYGYTF. The chain couples TRBV4-3 to TRBJ1-2, with no clear D. V was clipped by 0 bases and J by 4 bases, with 12 bases between them. Germline CDR1 and CDR2: LGHNA and YSLEER. The CDR3 length is 15 residues.

V and J are TRBV4-2 and TRBJ2-3; 10 nucleotides line up with TRBD2. Germline lookup yields CDR1 LGHNA and CDR2 YNFKEQ. This CDR3 comprises 16 residues. The V gene end was trimmed by 2 bases and the J gene end by 3 bases; junction bases not matched to a gene: 5. CDR3 DNA: TGTGCCAGCAGCCAACAGACTAGCGGGCTTACAGATACGCAGTATTTT. It encodes CASSQQTSGLTDTQYF.

The chain has TRBV15 and TRBJ2-3; 11 bases are shared with TRBD2. CDR3 size: 22 residues. Germline V CDR1 and CDR2: LNHNV, YYDKDF (reference sequence). Unmatched junction bases numbered 19, after V lost 2 bases and J lost 0 bases. CDR3 coding DNA: TGTGCCACCAGCAGAACTTCCGGGACTAGCGGTTCGGATTTTCATAGCACAGATACGCAGTATTTT. As protein: CATSRTSGTSGSDFHSTDTQYF.

The rearrangement joins TRBV5-1 to TRBJ1-1, with 8 bases aligning to TRBD1. CDR1 and CDR2 (germline): SGHRS, YFSETQ. The CDR3 is 16 residues long. V was clipped by 4 bases and J by 2 bases; unmatched bases: 10. CDR3 DNA sequence: TGCGCCAGCAGCCCTATTGACAGGGGAGAAAACACTGAAGCTTTCTTT. Its translation is CASSPIDRGENTEAFF.

The rearrangement uses TRBV7-2 and TRBJ2-3; D perhaps matches TRBD1 (5 bases). CDR1 is SGHTA and CDR2 is FQGNSA in the germline V gene. The CDR3 loop spans 15 amino acids. V shed 5 bases and J shed 2 bases, with 14 bases lying between them. The CDR3 DNA follows: TGTGCCAGCAGCCGACAGAGATCCTCCACAGATACGCAGTATTTT. Amino acids: CASSRQRSSTDTQYF.

To note about this clone: The sample contains more than one DNA sequence encoding this CDR3. CDR3 protein: CASSLLAGGDTGELFF. DNA of the CDR3: TGCGCCAGCAGCCTACTAGCGGGAGGGGATACCGGGGAGCTGTTTTTT. The V gene is TRBV5-1, the J gene TRBJ2-2; TRBD2 aligns across 13 bases. CDR1 is SGHRS and CDR2 is YFSETQ in the germline V gene. The V gene end was trimmed by 4 bases and the J gene end by 5 bases; junction bases not matched to a gene: 5. The CDR3 covers 16 residues.

The chain links TRBV9 to TRBJ1-4; TRBD1 agrees at 8 bases. The V gene's germline CDR1 is SGDLS and CDR2 YYNGEE. The length of the CDR3 is 15 residues. Unmatched junction bases numbered 6, after V lost 1 base and J lost 7 bases. CDR3 DNA: TGTGCCAGCAGCGTACGCGACAGGGGAGGTGAAAAACTGTTTTTT. Encoded protein: CASSVRDRGGEKLFF.

The chain couples TRBV9 to TRBJ1-3; D is uncertain. In germline, CDR1 is SGDLS, CDR2 YYNGEE. V was clipped by 0 bases and J by 8 bases, with 12 bases between them. The CDR3 loop spans 14 amino acids. CDR3 bases: TGTGCCAGCAGCGTAGAATGGGGAGGGCACACCATATATTTT. Its translation: CASSVEWGGHTIYF. The whole variable domain, remainder taken from reference TRBV9 and TRBJ1-3, is DSGVTQTPKHLITATGQRVTLRCSPRSGDLSVYWYQQSLDQGLQFLIQYYNGEERAKGNILERFSAQQFPDLHSELNLSSLELGDSALYFCASSVEWGGHTIYFGEGSWLTVV.

This rearrangement joins TRBV5-4 to TRBJ1-2, with a tentative D call TRBD1 (5 bases). Trimming took off 0 bases at V and 8 bases at J, with 17 bases between the two ends. The CDR3 has 15 residues. Germline V gene sequence: CDR1 SGHNT, CDR2 YYREEE (reference sequence). For the CDR3, the DNA is TGTGCCAGCAGCTTGGAAGGGGTACCGCAGCGCGGCTACACCTTC. Its protein is CASSLEGVPQRGYTF.

The chain couples TRBV7-2 to TRBJ2-3, with TRBD2 as a possible D gene (6 bases). The V gene's germline CDR1 is SGHTA and CDR2 FQGNSA. The CDR3 has 15 amino acids. Trimming took off 1 base at V and 6 bases at J, with 14 bases between the two ends. The CDR3 sequence is CASSLGLEGFDTQYF. CDR3 nucleotides: TGTGCCAGCAGCTTAGGACTAGAGGGGTTCGATACGCAGTATTTT.

The CDR3 is CASSRDRGQTKNIQYF. CDR3 bases: TGTGCCAGCAGCAGAGACAGGGGGCAAACCAAAAACATTCAGTACTTC. The chain uses TRBV7-9 and TRBJ2-4, with 10 positions matching TRBD1. The germline CDR1 and CDR2 sequences are SEHNR and FQNEAQ (reference sequence). V lost 5 bases to trimming and J lost 2 bases; unmatched junction nucleotides: 6. The CDR3 covers 16 residues.

V gene TRBV6-5 combines with J gene TRBJ1-5; a possible D gene is TRBD1 (6 bases). Trimming left V 8 bases short and J 6 bases short, with 14 bases between. This CDR3 is 13 amino acids long. The germline V gene encodes CDR1 MNHEY and CDR2 SVGAGI. The CDR3 DNA is TGTGCCAGCGGCCAGGGGATTCTTCAGCCCCAGCATTTT. Translating gives CASGQGILQPQHF.

The CDR3 is CATAGGPDNEQFF. The CDR3 DNA follows: TGTGCCACCGCGGGGGGGCCAGATAATGAGCAGTTCTTC. The chain uses TRBV10-3 and TRBJ2-1; 9 bases are shared with TRBD2. The CDR3 contains 13 residues. The V and J ends lost 10 bases and 7 bases, in that order; junction bases with no gene match: 8. Per germline, CDR1 ENHRY and CDR2 SYGVKD.

V and J are TRBV7-6 and TRBJ2-2, with D perhaps matching TRBD2 (6 bases). Trimming cost V 2 bases and J 2 bases, with 9 bases left between them. CDR3 length equals 15 residues. Looked up from germline, CDR1 is SGHVS and CDR2 is FNYEAQ. The CDR3 region is CASSLSGDNTGELFF. The CDR3 DNA reads as TGTGCCAGCAGCTTATCGGGAGACAACACCGGGGAGCTGTTTTTT.